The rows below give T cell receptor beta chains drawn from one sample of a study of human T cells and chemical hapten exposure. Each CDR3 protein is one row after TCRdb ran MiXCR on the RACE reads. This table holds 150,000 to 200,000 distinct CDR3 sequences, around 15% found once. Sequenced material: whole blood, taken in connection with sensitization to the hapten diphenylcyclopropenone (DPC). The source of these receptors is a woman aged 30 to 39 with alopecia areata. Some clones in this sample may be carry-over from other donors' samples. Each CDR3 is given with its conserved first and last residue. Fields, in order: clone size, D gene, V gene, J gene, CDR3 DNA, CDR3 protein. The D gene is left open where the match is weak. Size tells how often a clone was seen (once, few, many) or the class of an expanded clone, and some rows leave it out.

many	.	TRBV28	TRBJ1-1	TGTGCCAGCAGTACCGGGACGGTTTTCACTGAAGCTTTCTTT	CASSTGTVFTEAFF
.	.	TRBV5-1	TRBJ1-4	TGCGCCAGCAGCCCTTCGGGGAATAATGAAAAACTGTTTTTT	CASSPSGNNEKLFF
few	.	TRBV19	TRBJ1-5	TGTGCCAGTAGGAACAGCAATCAGCCCCAGCATTTT	CASRNSNQPQHF
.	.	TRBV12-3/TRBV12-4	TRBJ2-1	TGTGCCAGCAGTTTGGCCTACTCCTACAATGAGCAGTTCTTC	CASSLAYSYNEQFF
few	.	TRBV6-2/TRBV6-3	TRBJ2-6	TGTGCCAGCAGTTCGGCAGGGTCCGGGGCCAACGTCCTGACTTTC	CASSSAGSGANVLTF
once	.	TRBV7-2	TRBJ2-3	TGTGCCAGCAGCTTAACCCCAATGACAGATACGCAGTATTTT	CASSLTPMTDTQYF
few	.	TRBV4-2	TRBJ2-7	TGTGCCAGCAGCCAAGAGTCAGGGGGGCGGGGCGAGCAGTACTTC	CASSQESGGRGEQYF
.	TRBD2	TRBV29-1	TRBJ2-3	TGCAGCGTTGGTGCGCGGGAGGCAGATACGCAGTATTTT	CSVGAREADTQYF
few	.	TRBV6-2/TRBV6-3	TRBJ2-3	TGTGCCAGCAGTTCCACGACCCCGATCGCGGATACGCAGTATTTT	CASSSTTPIADTQYF
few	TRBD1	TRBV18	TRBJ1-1	TGTGCCAGCTCAGCGGGACAGGGGGCTCGTGGCACTGAAGCTTTCTTT	CASSAGQGARGTEAFF
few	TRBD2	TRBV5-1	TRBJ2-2	TGCGCCAGCAGGCGGAGCGGGAGTTCTAACACCGGGGAGCTGTTTTTT	CASRRSGSSNTGELFF
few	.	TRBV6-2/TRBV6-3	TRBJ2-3	TGTGCCAGCAGTTACTCGGCAGCTTCCACAGATACGCAGTATTTT	CASSYSAASTDTQYF
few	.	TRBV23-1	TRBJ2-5	TGCGCCAGCAGAGACCGGGACTCCGAAGAGACCCAGTACTTC	CASRDRDSEETQYF
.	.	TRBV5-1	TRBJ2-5	TGCGCCAGCAGCTTGGGATCGGGGCTGGAGACCCAGTACTTC	CASSLGSGLETQYF
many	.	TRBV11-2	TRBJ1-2	TGTGCCAGCAGCCTCGCGGTCCGCGGCGATGGCTACACCTTC	CASSLAVRGDGYTF
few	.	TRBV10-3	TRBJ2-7	TGTGCCATCAGTGAACAGGGCGGGTACGAGCAGTACTTC	CAISEQGGYEQYF
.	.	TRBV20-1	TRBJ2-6	TGCAGTGCTAGAGATGGGGGTCGTGGGGCCAACGTCCTGACTTTC	CSARDGGRGANVLTF
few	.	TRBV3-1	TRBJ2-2	TGTGCCAGCAGCCGACAGACCGGGGAGCTGTTTTTT	CASSRQTGELFF
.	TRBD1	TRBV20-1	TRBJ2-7	TGCAGTGCGATCCTGACCGGGACAGTAAGCTACGAGCAGTACTTC	CSAILTGTVSYEQYF
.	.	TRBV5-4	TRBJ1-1	TGTGCCAGCAGCGTAGGACACACGAACACTGAAGCTTTCTTT	CASSVGHTNTEAFF
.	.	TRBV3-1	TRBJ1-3	TGTGCCAGCAGCCAAGAAGGTCTCCTCTCTGGAAACACCATATATTTT	CASSQEGLLSGNTIYF
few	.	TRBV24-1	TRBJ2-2	TGTGCCACCAGTGATCCAGGACCCACCGGGGAGCTGTTTTTT	CATSDPGPTGELFF
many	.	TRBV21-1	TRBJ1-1	TGTGCCAGCAGCAACTTTCGGGAGTCGGGGCCTGAAGCTTTCTTT	CASSNFRESGPEAFF
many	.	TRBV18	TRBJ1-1	TGTGCCAGCTCACCCGACCTAAACACTGAAGCTTTCTTT	CASSPDLNTEAFF
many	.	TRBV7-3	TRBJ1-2	TGTGCCAGCTCTCCCGGGATGGGGGACACCGATGGCTACACCTTC	CASSPGMGDTDGYTF
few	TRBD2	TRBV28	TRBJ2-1	TGTGCCAGCAGTTTCTTTTCTGGGACTAGCGGAATCTTC	CASSFFSGTSGIF
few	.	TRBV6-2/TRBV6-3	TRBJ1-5	TGTGCCAGCAGTTTGGTGAGTCAGCCCCAGCATTTT	CASSLVSQPQHF
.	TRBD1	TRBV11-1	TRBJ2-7	TGTGCCAGCAGCTCCCCTAAGGACGGGACAGTTGAGCAGTACTTC	CASSSPKDGTVEQYF
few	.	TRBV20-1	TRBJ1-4	TGCAGTGCTAGAGCGGTGGAAAAACTGTTTTTT	CSARAVEKLFF
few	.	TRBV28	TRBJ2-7	TGTGCCAGCAGCCCGAGCGTGACCTACGAGCAGTACTTC	CASSPSVTYEQYF
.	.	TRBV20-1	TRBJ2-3	TGCAGTGCTAGTCCCACGGCTAGTCTAGGGGATACGCAGTATTTT	CSASPTASLGDTQYF
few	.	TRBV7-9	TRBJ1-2	TGTGCCAGCAGCTTAGGTCTTAATAATGGCTACACCTTC	CASSLGLNNGYTF
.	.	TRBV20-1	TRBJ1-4	TGCAGTGCTAGTAAGGAGAACAGGGTTAATGAAAAACTGTTTTTT	CSASKENRVNEKLFF
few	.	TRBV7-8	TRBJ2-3	TGTGCCAGCAGCTTAACCCCCGGGGGCACAGATACGCAGTATTTT	CASSLTPGGTDTQYF
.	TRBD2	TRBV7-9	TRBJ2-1	TGTGCCAGCAGCTTGGGACTAGCGGGAGTAGTCCTCGAGTTCTTC	CASSLGLAGVVLEFF
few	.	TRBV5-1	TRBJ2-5	TGCGCCAGCAGCTTGAACGTACAAGAGACCCAGTACTTC	CASSLNVQETQYF
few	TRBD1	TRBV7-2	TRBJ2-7	TGTGCCAGCAGCTATAACAGGGGAGACGAGCAGTACTTC	CASSYNRGDEQYF
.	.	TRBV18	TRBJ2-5	TGTGCCAGCTCACCAGGGGTCGAGACCCAGTACTTC	CASSPGVETQYF
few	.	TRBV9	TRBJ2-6	TGTGCCAGCAGAGAGAGATCCTCTGGGGCCAACGTCCTGACTTTC	CASRERSSGANVLTF
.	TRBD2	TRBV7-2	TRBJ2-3	TGTGCCAGCAGCTTATCGACGGCGGGGGGGTCAGATACGCAGTATTTT	CASSLSTAGGSDTQYF
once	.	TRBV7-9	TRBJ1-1	TGTGCCAGCAGCTTAGGACAGATAGGGAACACTGAAGCTTTCTTT	CASSLGQIGNTEAFF
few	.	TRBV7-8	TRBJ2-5	TGTGCCAGCAGCTTAACAGGGAGGCAAGAGACCCAGTACTTC	CASSLTGRQETQYF
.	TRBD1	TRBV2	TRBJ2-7	TGTGCCAGCAGTCAAGACAGGGTAGTCGAGCAGTACTTC	CASSQDRVVEQYF
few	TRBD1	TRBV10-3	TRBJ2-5	TGTGCCATCAGTGATCCGGACAGGGAGGCCCAGTACTTC	CAISDPDREAQYF
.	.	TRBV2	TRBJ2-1	TGTGCCGGCACTCAGACTGGATACAATGAGCAGTTCTTC	CAGTQTGYNEQFF
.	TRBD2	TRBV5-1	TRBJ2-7	TGCGCCAGCAGCTTCAGCGGGAGCCAAGTTTGGAGCGAGCAGTACTTC	CASSFSGSQVWSEQYF
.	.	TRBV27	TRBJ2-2	TGTGCCAGCAGCTGGGAGGGGGCGGGGACCGGGGAGCTGTTTTTT	CASSWEGAGTGELFF